The 13 T cell receptor beta chains reported below all come from one sample, sequenced in a study of blood T cells in healthy people across ages. Using a J-beta primer mix together with a sample-barcoded 5' primer, a second PCR was run for about 7 to 12 cycles. TCRdb passed the 5' RACE reads through MiXCR, listing each CDR3 protein once. The repertoire consists of about 1,000,000 distinct CDR3 sequences, with around 43% occurring once and the leading ten covering 18%. Sequences were obtained from blood. Every receptor here comes from a woman aged 60-75 years in good health.

This rearrangement joins TRBV29-1 to TRBJ1-5; TRBD1 aligns across 11 bases. This CDR3 has 14 amino acids. V gave up 6 bases and J gave up 5 bases; unmatched junction bases: 6. Germline assignment: CDR1 SQVTM and CDR2 ANQGSEA. Here the CDR3 reads CSVAPGQGDQPQHF. CDR3 nucleotide sequence: TGCAGCGTGGCACCGGGACAGGGGGATCAGCCCCAGCATTTT.

This chain joins TRBV3-1 and TRBJ2-3, with D possibly being TRBD1 or TRBD2 (6 bases each). V was cut by 5 bases and J by 3 bases, with 18 bases left in between. The CDR3 has 16 residues. Germline V gives CDR1 LGHDT, CDR2 YNNKEL (reference sequence). The CDR3 nucleotides are TGTGCCAGCAGCTCGGAGGGGGGTAGCCCAACAGATACGCAGTATTTT. Translation gives CASSSEGGSPTDTQYF.

The gene calls are TRBV10-3 and TRBJ2-7; 8 nucleotides line up with TRBD1. CDR3 length equals 16 residues. Per germline, CDR1 ENHRY and CDR2 SYGVKD. The V and J ends lost 7 bases and 2 bases, in that order; junction bases with no gene match: 13. The CDR3 DNA is TGTGCCATCACCCCAGGGTCAGGGGGCGTCCCCTACGAGCAGTACTTC. It yields the protein CAITPGSGGVPYEQYF.

This chain uses TRBV19 with TRBJ2-1, with D perhaps TRBD1 (6 bases). This CDR3 has 16 amino acids. From germline, CDR1 is LNHDA and CDR2 SQIVND (reference sequence). The ends were cut back, 5 bases at V and 5 bases at J, with 19 bases in the middle. CDR3 sequence reads: CASSLRAGEGDNEQFF. The CDR3 nucleotides read TGTGCCAGTAGTCTCCGGGCAGGGGAAGGGGACAATGAGCAGTTCTTC.

Comment on this clonotype: A much bigger clone sits one base away, suggesting this may be a read error. V usage is TRBV7-2 and J usage is TRBJ2-1; D is unclear. Germline lookup yields CDR1 SGHTA and CDR2 FQGNSA. The CDR3 has 14 residues. Here the CDR3 DNA reads TGTGCCAGCAGCTTGGTAGCCTCCTACAATGGGCAGTTCTTC. It is translated as CASSLVASYNGQFF.

DNA of the CDR3: TGCAGTGCTAGTAGCGGGAGGGCCGGAAATGAGCAGTTCTTC. It translates to CSASSGRAGNEQFF. The chain has TRBV20-1 and TRBJ2-1; 11 positions match TRBD2. The CDR3 runs to 14 residues. V lost 3 bases to trimming and J lost 7 bases; unmatched junction nucleotides: 5. Germline loops: CDR1 DFQATT, CDR2 SNEGSKA (reference sequence).

The genes are TRBV4-2 and TRBJ2-1, with D perhaps TRBD1 or TRBD2 (5 bases each). There are 16 residues in the CDR3. Trimming took off 0 bases at V and 4 bases at J, with 13 bases between the two ends. Germline-derived CDR1 and CDR2 are LGHNA and YNFKEQ. The DNA for the CDR3 is TGTGCCAGCAGCCAAGATCTCCGGGACGGGTACAATGAGCAGTTCTTC. It is translated as CASSQDLRDGYNEQFF.

The genes are TRBV7-2 and TRBJ1-4, with D tentatively TRBD1 (5 bases). The germline V gene has CDR1 SGHTA and CDR2 FQGNSA. Trimming pared 3 bases from V and 0 bases from J, leaving 8 bases between. This CDR3 region has 15 residues. Here the CDR3 DNA reads TGTGCCAGCAGCTTGGGACGTTCAACTAATGAAAAACTGTTTTTT. It translates to CASSLGRSTNEKLFF. The full variable domain, in which reference TRBV7-2 and TRBJ1-4 provide the parts outside the CDR3, is GAGVSQSPSNKVTEKGKDVELRCDPISGHTALYWYRQSLGQGLEFLIYFQGNSAPDKSGLPSDRFSAERTGGSVSTLTIQRTQQEDSAVYLCASSLGRSTNEKLFFGSGTQLSVL.

The sample holds a few counts of this clonotype. The chain carries TRBV9 and TRBJ2-7, with 12 bases aligning to TRBD2. Germline CDR1 SGDLS, CDR2 YYNGEE. The ends lost 3 bases at V and 1 base at J; junction bases unmatched: 8. The CDR3 spans 17 residues. The CDR3 spells CASSGGPGLAGSYEQYF. DNA for the CDR3: TGTGCCAGCAGCGGAGGGCCCGGACTAGCGGGATCCTACGAGCAGTACTTC. The whole variable domain, filled in from reference TRBV9 and TRBJ2-7, reads DSGVTQTPKHLITATGQRVTLRCSPRSGDLSVYWYQQSLDQGLQFLIQYYNGEERAKGNILERFSAQQFPDLHSELNLSSLELGDSALYFCASSGGPGLAGSYEQYFGPGTRLTVT.

This clonotype was counted a few times. V and J are TRBV7-3 and TRBJ1-2; 7 bases map to TRBD1. This CDR3 spans 13 amino acids. V was pared by 1 base and J by 8 bases, with 4 bases of the junction left unmatched. Per germline, CDR1 SGHTA and CDR2 FQGTGA. As DNA, the CDR3 is TGTGCCAGCAGCTTAAGTCCAGGGGGAGGCTACACCTTC. Its translation: CASSLSPGGGYTF.

V gene TRBV28 combines with J gene TRBJ2-7; 9 bases are a match to TRBD2. Trimming took 3 bases from V and 0 from J; bases not matched to a gene: 3. The CDR3 is 15 amino acids. Germline V lookup: CDR1 MDHEN, CDR2 SYDVKM. The CDR3 protein is CASSFQREASYEQYF. Here the CDR3 DNA reads TGTGCCAGCAGTTTCCAGCGGGAGGCCTCCTACGAGCAGTACTTC.

The chain is built from TRBV29-1 and TRBJ2-3; D uncertain. The germline V gene encodes CDR1 SQVTM and CDR2 ANQGSEA. The CDR3 is 12 amino acids. Trimming cost V 6 bases and J 1 base, with 8 bases left between them. This CDR3 reads CSVVHRTDTQYF. As DNA, the CDR3 is TGCAGCGTGGTCCACCGCACAGATACGCAGTATTTT.

This clonotype was observed many times. The CDR3 DNA is TGTGCCAGCAGCGCCGGACTAGCACAAAACATTCAGTACTTC. Translating gives CASSAGLAQNIQYF. This sequence joins TRBV9 and TRBJ2-4; 8 nucleotides match TRBD2. J gave up 5 bases and V 3 bases, and 4 bases lay outside the gene matches. CDR3 length equals 14 residues. CDR1 is SGDLS, CDR2 YYNGEE, per germline. The full variable domain, with the rest looked up from reference TRBV9 and TRBJ2-4, is DSGVTQTPKHLITATGQRVTLRCSPRSGDLSVYWYQQSLDQGLQFLIQYYNGEERAKGNILERFSAQQFPDLHSELNLSSLELGDSALYFCASSAGLAQNIQYFGAGTRLSVL.